A single sample is the source of the 29 T cell receptor beta chains below, sequenced in a study of OX40 agonist ivuxolimab in advanced cancers. Library generation was performed with the immunoSEQ multiplex PCR assay. Imported from immuneACCESS, the table was reduced by TCRdb to in-frame sequences with V and J called. These copies leave out some clones; in studies compared against another copy, an unresolved V gene accounts for under half, and the cause of the remainder is not known. The sample records 75,000 to 100,000 clones, about nine tenths of which are singletons. The top ten clonotypes cover approximately 0.7% of the sample. This material consisted of CD4+ or CD8+ T cells sorted from blood, taken in a trial of the OX40 agonist ivuxolimab. The receptors come from an adult with an advanced solid tumor such as melanoma, head and neck, liver or kidney cancer.

This chain connects TRBV25-1 to TRBJ1-6, with D tentatively TRBD1 (5 bases). Trimming stripped 1 base from V and 5 bases from J, with 6 bases between. CDR3 size: 14 residues. The germline CDR1 and CDR2 sequences are MGHDK and SYGVNS. CDR3 sequence (DNA): TGTGCCAGCAGTGAATCGACAGATAATTCACCCCTCCACTTT. Protein sequence: CASSESTDNSPLHF. Full variable domain (rest looked up from reference TRBV25-1 and TRBJ1-6): EADIYQTPRYLVIGTGKKITLECSQTMGHDKMYWYQQDPGMELHLIHYSYGVNSTEKGDLSSESTVSRIRTEHFPLTLESARPSHTSQYLCASSESTDNSPLHFGNGTRLTVT.

The J gene is TRBJ1-3, the V gene TRBV6-1, with D possibly matching TRBD1 (5 bases). Germline CDR1 MNHNS, CDR2 SASEGT. CDR3 length equals 15 residues. V lost 3 bases to trimming and J lost 1 base, with 10 bases between them. DNA for the CDR3: TGTGCCAGCAGTGAGACCTCAGGGTCTGGAAACACCATATATTTT. Its protein product is CASSETSGSGNTIYF.

This chain joins TRBV27 and TRBJ1-1; D is ambiguous. Trimming took off 0 bases at V and 7 bases at J, with 9 bases between the two ends. Germline V gives CDR1 MNHEY, CDR2 SMNVEV (reference sequence). This CDR3 is 13 amino acids long. The CDR3 nucleotides are TGTGCCAGCAGTTTATCCGGCGGACTTGAAGCTTTCTTT. Protein: CASSLSGGLEAFF.

This clone appeared a few times. The chain joins TRBV5-4 to TRBJ2-5, with TRBD1 matching 12 bases. CDR1 is SGHNT and CDR2 is YYREEE in the germline V gene (reference sequence). The CDR3 totals 16 residues. With V trimmed by 3 bases and J by 3 bases, 6 bases remained unmatched. For the CDR3, the DNA is TGTGCCAGCAGCTCGGAGGGGACAGGGGGCAAAGAGACCCAGTACTTC. Translating it yields CASSSEGTGGKETQYF.

V gene TRBV5-1 combines with J gene TRBJ2-7; TRBD1 aligns across 8 bases. J lost 3 bases, V lost 4 bases, and 6 bases had no gene match. Germline values: CDR1 SGHRS, CDR2 YFSETQ. This CDR3 has 14 amino acids. CDR3 sequence reads: CASSGGQGIYEQYF. The CDR3 DNA follows: TGCGCCAGCAGCGGCGGACAGGGAATCTACGAGCAGTACTTC.

The rearrangement uses TRBV7-2 and TRBJ2-7; D is unresolved. The germline CDR1 and CDR2 sequences are SGHTA and FQGNSA. This CDR3 region has 15 residues. Between the trimmed V and J ends, which lost 5 bases and 2 bases, there was a span of 16 bases. DNA for the CDR3: TGTGCCAGCAGCAAAAACACTGTAACCCCCTACGAGCAGTACTTC. The encoded protein is CASSKNTVTPYEQYF.

The rearrangement links TRBV19 to TRBJ1-4; the D is unclear. Trimming left V 2 bases short and J 10 bases short, with 11 bases between. The CDR3 is 13 residues long. CDR1 LNHDA and CDR2 SQIVND come from the germline V gene (reference sequence). CDR3 sequence (DNA): TGTGCCAGTAGTATAAGCCAGGTTGGAAAACTGTTTTTT. Protein: CASSISQVGKLFF.

The rearrangement joins TRBV19 to TRBJ1-1; perhaps TRBD1 as D (5 bases). V gave up 5 bases and J gave up 3 bases, with 13 bases separating them. CDR1 LNHDA and CDR2 SQIVND come from the germline V gene (reference sequence). This CDR3 is 14 amino acids long. The CDR3 loop reads CASSGRGLDTEAFF. CDR3 coding DNA: TGTGCCAGTAGTGGGAGGGGCTTGGACACTGAAGCTTTCTTT.

The chain links TRBV9 to TRBJ1-5, with D perhaps matching TRBD1 (6 bases). Germline V gives CDR1 SGDLS, CDR2 YYNGEE. The CDR3 sequence is 15 residues long. Trimming took off 5 bases at V and 8 bases at J, with 20 bases between the two ends. CDR3 region: CASSPAGGPREPQHF. CDR3 bases: TGTGCCAGCAGTCCCGCGGGGGGGCCGAGGGAGCCCCAGCATTTT.

The CDR3 DNA is TGTGCCAGCAGCGCGAGCGGGGCAGGGGAGACCCAGTACTTC. Its protein product is CASSASGAGETQYF. This rearrangement joins TRBV9 to TRBJ2-5; the match to TRBD2 covers 7 bases. CDR1 SGDLS and CDR2 YYNGEE come from the germline V gene. The CDR3 consists of 14 residues. After removal of 3 bases from V and 5 bases from J, the junction contained 7 bases not matched to a gene.

The CDR3 loop reads CASSPTVVVLANTGELFF. CDR3 sequence (DNA): TGTGCCAGCAGCCCCACGGTCGTCGTTTTAGCGAACACCGGGGAGCTGTTTTTT. This chain links TRBV4-2 with TRBJ2-2; D is uncertain. V lost 4 bases and J 0 bases, leaving 18 bases between the germline ends. CDR1 is LGHNA and CDR2 is YNFKEQ in the germline V gene. The CDR3 extends over 18 amino acids.

The chain uses TRBV10-3 and TRBJ2-2; tentatively, D is TRBD2 (5 bases). V dropped 7 bases and J dropped 3 bases, with 18 bases sitting between them. The CDR3 totals 16 residues. Per the germline V gene, CDR1 is ENHRY and CDR2 is SYGVKD. CDR3 residues: CAITPLPGTDTGELFF. The DNA for the CDR3 is TGTGCCATCACTCCTTTGCCGGGAACTGACACCGGGGAGCTGTTTTTT.

This rearrangement joins TRBV27 to TRBJ2-7; the match to TRBD2 covers 9 bases. After removal of 4 bases from V and 3 bases from J, the junction contained 7 bases not matched to a gene. This CDR3 has 15 amino acids. Germline V CDR1 and CDR2: MNHEY, SMNVEV (reference sequence). The CDR3 here is CASSSAGGPIYEQYF. The CDR3, as DNA: TGTGCCAGCAGTTCGGCGGGGGGGCCGATCTACGAGCAGTACTTC.

The chain recombines TRBV7-8 with TRBJ2-7; D is uncertain. The CDR3 is made up of 16 amino acids. The V end lost 5 bases, the J end lost 7 bases, and 24 bases lay between the germline ends. CDR1 is SGHVS, CDR2 FQNEAQ, per germline. CDR3 loop: CASSPGLMGTTREQYF. CDR3 bases: TGTGCCAGCAGCCCCGGCCTCATGGGAACTACGAGAGAGCAGTACTTC.

The J gene is TRBJ1-3, the V gene TRBV4-1; no firm D call. The CDR3 runs to 14 residues. Germline CDR1 and CDR2: MGHRA and YSYEKL. V lost 5 bases, J lost 0 bases, and 8 bases lay in between. The CDR3 DNA is TGCGCCAGCAGCTTCGATAGCTCTGGAAACACCATATATTTT. Translation gives CASSFDSSGNTIYF.

Comments on this clone: The same CDR3 can be traced to other DNA sequences in this sample. The rearrangement uses TRBV9 and TRBJ2-2, with TRBD1 as a possible D gene (5 bases). This CDR3 is 14 amino acids long. The ends were cut back, 1 base at V and 4 bases at J, with 8 bases in the middle. Looked up from germline, CDR1 is SGDLS and CDR2 is YYNGEE. The CDR3: CASSVQGGTGELFF. The DNA of the CDR3 is TGTGCCAGCAGCGTACAGGGTGGCACCGGGGAGCTGTTTTTT.

The rearrangement uses TRBV9 and TRBJ2-1; D perhaps matches TRBD2 (6 bases). The germline V gene has CDR1 SGDLS and CDR2 YYNGEE. V lost 1 base, J lost 12 bases, and 26 bases lay in between. The CDR3 covers 17 residues. CDR3 protein: CASSVTPEEGLPLGQFF. DNA for the CDR3: TGTGCCAGCAGCGTAACCCCCGAGGAAGGACTACCCCTAGGGCAGTTCTTC.

The chain combines TRBV7-9 with TRBJ1-4; D is perhaps TRBD1 (5 bases). CDR1 and CDR2 (germline): SEHNR, FQNEAQ (reference sequence). V lost 5 bases and J lost 0, with 13 bases in between. The length of the CDR3 is 16 residues. The CDR3 reads CASSPRTSSTNEKLFF. For the CDR3, the DNA is TGTGCCAGCAGCCCTCGGACATCCTCAACTAATGAAAAACTGTTTTTT.

J is TRBJ1-4 and V is TRBV30; D is uncertain. CDR1 and CDR2 (germline): GTSNPN, SVGIG (reference sequence). CDR3 size: 13 residues. Trimming took off 0 bases at V and 7 bases at J, with 9 bases between the two ends. In DNA, the CDR3 is TGTGCCTGGAGTGTACGAGGTGGTGAAAAACTGTTTTTT. Protein product: CAWSVRGGEKLFF.

This chain links TRBV7-2 with TRBJ2-3, with TRBD2 matching over 10 bases. CDR1 is SGHTA, CDR2 FQGNSA, per germline. The trim removed 2 bases at V and 2 bases at J, leaving 4 bases unmatched. The CDR3 has 16 residues. This CDR3 reads CASSLTSGVTTDTQYF. For the CDR3, the DNA is TGTGCCAGCAGCTTAACTAGCGGGGTGACCACAGATACGCAGTATTTT.

The rearrangement links TRBV5-5 to TRBJ1-4; TRBD1 aligns across 9 bases. Germline V gene data show CDR1 as SGHKS and CDR2 as YYEKEE (reference sequence). This CDR3 is built from 15 residues. V was clipped by 3 bases and J by 0 bases; unmatched bases: 0. The CDR3 nucleotides read TGTGCCAGCAGCTGGGACAGGGCAACTAATGAAAAACTGTTTTTT. It codes for CASSWDRATNEKLFF.

This chain joins TRBV6-5 and TRBJ1-2, with D maybe TRBD1 (5 bases). With 2 bases removed from V and 4 bases from J, the gap between germline ends came to 11 bases. Germline CDR1 and CDR2: MNHEY and SVGAGI. The CDR3 covers 14 residues. CDR3: CASSYGRGFYGYTF. The CDR3 DNA is TGTGCCAGCAGTTACGGGAGGGGTTTCTATGGCTACACCTTC.

J is TRBJ1-5 and V is TRBV25-1; 7 bases are shared with TRBD1. The CDR3 totals 13 residues. V lost 10 bases and J lost 6; bases outside the gene matches: 9. CDR1 and CDR2 from the germline V gene are MGHDK and SYGVNS. CDR3 sequence: CAKPTGMLQPQHF. Here the CDR3 DNA reads TGTGCCAAGCCGACAGGGATGCTTCAGCCCCAGCATTTT. Combining the CDR3 with reference TRBV25-1 and TRBJ1-5 gives the whole variable domain EADIYQTPRYLVIGTGKKITLECSQTMGHDKMYWYQQDPGMELHLIHYSYGVNSTEKGDLSSESTVSRIRTEHFPLTLESARPSHTSQYLCAKPTGMLQPQHFGDGTRLSIL.

The chain recombines TRBV6-6 with TRBJ1-3; D uncertain. V was shortened by 4 bases and J by 4 bases, with 11 bases between the two germline ends. Germline V lookup: CDR1 MNHNY, CDR2 SVGAGI (reference sequence). The CDR3 sequence is 14 residues long. The CDR3 sequence is CASSFGENGNTIYF. CDR3 DNA: TGTGCCAGCAGTTTCGGAGAAAACGGAAACACCATATATTTT.

The chain carries TRBV2 and TRBJ2-2; the D gene could be TRBD1 or TRBD2 (5 bases each). The CDR3 is 14 amino acids. Trimming cost V 7 bases and J 3 bases, with 12 bases left between them. CDR1 SNHLY and CDR2 FYNNEI come from the germline V gene. The CDR3 spells CASIRGSDTGELFF. CDR3 sequence (DNA): TGTGCCAGCATACGGGGCTCGGACACCGGGGAGCTGTTTTTT.

The V call is TRBV5-5, the J call TRBJ1-6; D is ambiguous. CDR3 length equals 17 residues. Trimming left V 0 bases short and J 10 bases short, with 20 bases between. Germline V gene sequence: CDR1 SGHKS, CDR2 YYEKEE (reference sequence). CDR3 amino acids: CASSLVQAGVGWSPLHF. CDR3 in DNA: TGTGCCAGCAGCTTGGTCCAAGCCGGGGTTGGATGGTCACCCCTCCACTTT.

There are a few counts of this clone. Other DNA sequences in this sample translate to the same CDR3. This rearrangement joins TRBV7-9 to TRBJ1-6; D uncertain. This CDR3 is 13 amino acids long. The V end was cut by 1 base, the J end by 7 bases, with 5 bases between. Germline CDR1 SEHNR, CDR2 FQNEAQ (reference sequence). The CDR3 DNA sequence: TGTGCCAGCAGCTTAGATGGAAATTCACCCCTCCACTTT. This translates into CASSLDGNSPLHF.

This rearrangement joins TRBV7-2 to TRBJ1-1, with D unclear. The CDR3 consists of 13 residues. Trimming stripped 4 bases from V and 4 bases from J, with 10 bases between. CDR1 is SGHTA, CDR2 FQGNSA, per germline. Written as DNA, the CDR3 is TGTGCCAGCAGCTCCTCCTGGGGCACTGAAGCTTTCTTT. Translated, it gives CASSSSWGTEAFF.

The gene calls are TRBV29-1 and TRBJ2-3; the D gene could be TRBD1 or TRBD2 (5 bases each). V shed 7 bases and J shed 4 bases, with 21 bases lying between them. Germline loops: CDR1 SQVTM, CDR2 ANQGSEA. CDR3 length: 15 amino acids. For the CDR3, the DNA is TGCAGCGCCGGATGGGGGAAAGGAACGCCAGATACGCAGTATTTT. Protein sequence: CSAGWGKGTPDTQYF.